By sample share, the clone carrying this T cell receptor beta chain is medium-sized. The CDR3 totals 15 residues. V was shortened by 1 base and J by 2 bases, with 11 bases between the two germline ends. The germline gives CDR1 MGHRA, CDR2 YSYEKL. A v3.0 immunoSEQ assay was performed at survey level. TCRdb's table, derived via immunoSEQ multiplex PCR, lists solely in-frame clones and lacks some. The sample holds thousands of clones, around 79% seen once. The sample belongs to a study of long-term antiretroviral therapy in people with HIV. V usage is TRBV4-1 and J usage is TRBJ1-2; D may be TRBD1 (5 bases). The origin of this receptor is a man between 40 and 49 years old with HIV. The starting material was unsorted PBMCs, obtained 0.1 years after starting antiretroviral therapy. The CDR3 nucleotides are TGCGCCAGCAGCCAAGTTATAGGACAAAACTATGGCTACACCTTC. Its protein is CASSQVIGQNYGYTF.